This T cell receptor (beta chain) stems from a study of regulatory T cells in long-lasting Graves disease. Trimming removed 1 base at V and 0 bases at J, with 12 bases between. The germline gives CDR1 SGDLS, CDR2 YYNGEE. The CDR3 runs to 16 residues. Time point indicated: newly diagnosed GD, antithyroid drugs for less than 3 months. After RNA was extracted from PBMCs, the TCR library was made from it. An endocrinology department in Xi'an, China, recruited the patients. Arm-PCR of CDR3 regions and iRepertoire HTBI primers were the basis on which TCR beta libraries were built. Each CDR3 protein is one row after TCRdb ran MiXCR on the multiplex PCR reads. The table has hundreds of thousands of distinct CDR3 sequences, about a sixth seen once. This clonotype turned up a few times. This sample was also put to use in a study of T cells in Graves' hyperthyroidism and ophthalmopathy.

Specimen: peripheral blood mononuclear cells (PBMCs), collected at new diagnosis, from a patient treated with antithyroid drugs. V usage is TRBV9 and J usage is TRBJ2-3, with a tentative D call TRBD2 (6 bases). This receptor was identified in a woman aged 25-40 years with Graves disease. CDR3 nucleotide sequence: TGTGCCAGCAGCGTATCACCGGGACTTAGCACAGATACGCAGTATTTT. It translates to CASSVSPGLSTDTQYF.